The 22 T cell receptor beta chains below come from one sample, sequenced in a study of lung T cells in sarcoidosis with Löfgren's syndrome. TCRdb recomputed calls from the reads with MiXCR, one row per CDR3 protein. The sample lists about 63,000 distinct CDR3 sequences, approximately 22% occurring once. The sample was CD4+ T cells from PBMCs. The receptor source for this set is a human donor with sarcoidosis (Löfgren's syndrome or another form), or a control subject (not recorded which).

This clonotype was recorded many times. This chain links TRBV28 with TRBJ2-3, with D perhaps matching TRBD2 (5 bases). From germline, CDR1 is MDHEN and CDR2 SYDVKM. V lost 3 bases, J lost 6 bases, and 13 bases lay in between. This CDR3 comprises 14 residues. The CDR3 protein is CASSFQLVGDTQYF. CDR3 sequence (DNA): TGTGCCAGCAGTTTTCAACTAGTCGGTGATACGCAGTATTTT.

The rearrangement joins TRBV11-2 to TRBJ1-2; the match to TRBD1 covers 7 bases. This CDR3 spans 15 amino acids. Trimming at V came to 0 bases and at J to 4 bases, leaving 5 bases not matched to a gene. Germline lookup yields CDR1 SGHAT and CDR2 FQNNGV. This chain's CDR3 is CASSLEGRTGYGYTF. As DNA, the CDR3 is TGTGCCAGCAGCTTAGAAGGTCGGACAGGCTATGGCTACACCTTC.

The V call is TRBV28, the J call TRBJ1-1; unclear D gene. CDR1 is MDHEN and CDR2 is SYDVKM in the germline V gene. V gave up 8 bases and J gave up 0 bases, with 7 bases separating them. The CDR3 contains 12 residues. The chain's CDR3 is CASRTVNTEAFF. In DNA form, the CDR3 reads TGTGCCAGCCGGACGGTGAACACTGAAGCTTTCTTT.

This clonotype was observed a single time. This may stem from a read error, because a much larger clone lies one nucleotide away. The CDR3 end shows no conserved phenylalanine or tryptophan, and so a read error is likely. The CDR3 loop reads CATSDSGLAGLQETQYL. CDR3 coding DNA: TGTGCCACCAGTGATTCTGGACTAGCGGGACTCCAAGAGACCCAGTACCTC. The V and J genes are TRBV24-1 and TRBJ2-5; 12 bases line up with TRBD2. Germline V gene lookup returns CDR1 KGHDR and CDR2 SFDVKD. The CDR3 totals 17 residues. The junction had 4 bases not matched to a gene; V was cut back by 2 bases and J by 1 base.

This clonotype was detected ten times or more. The CDR3 spells CASSRGTGLEFYEQYF. The CDR3 DNA reads as TGTGCCAGCAGTAGGGGGACAGGGCTAGAGTTCTACGAGCAGTACTTC. The chain uses TRBV6-1 and TRBJ2-7, with 9 bases identical to TRBD1. Looked up from germline, CDR1 is MNHNS and CDR2 is SASEGT. V was clipped by 5 bases and J by 3 bases; unmatched bases: 11. CDR3 length: 16 amino acids.

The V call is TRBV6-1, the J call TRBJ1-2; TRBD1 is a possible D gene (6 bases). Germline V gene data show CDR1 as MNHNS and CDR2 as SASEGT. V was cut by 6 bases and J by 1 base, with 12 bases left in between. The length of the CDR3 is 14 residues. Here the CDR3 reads CASRGRTVNYGYTF. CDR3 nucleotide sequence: TGTGCCAGCAGGGGGAGGACAGTTAACTATGGCTACACCTTC.

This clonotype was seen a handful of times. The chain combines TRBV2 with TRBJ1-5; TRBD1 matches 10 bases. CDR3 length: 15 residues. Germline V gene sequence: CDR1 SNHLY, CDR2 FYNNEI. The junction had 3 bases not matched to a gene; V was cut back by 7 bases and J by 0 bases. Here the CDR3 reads CASKDRGHSNQPQHF. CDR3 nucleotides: TGTGCCAGCAAAGACAGGGGGCATAGCAATCAGCCCCAGCATTTT.

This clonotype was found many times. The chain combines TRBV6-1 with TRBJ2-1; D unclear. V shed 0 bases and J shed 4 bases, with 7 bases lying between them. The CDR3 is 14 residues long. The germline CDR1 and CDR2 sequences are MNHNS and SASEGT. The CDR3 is CASSEATEYNEQFF. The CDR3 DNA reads TGTGCCAGCAGTGAAGCAACAGAATACAATGAGCAGTTCTTC.

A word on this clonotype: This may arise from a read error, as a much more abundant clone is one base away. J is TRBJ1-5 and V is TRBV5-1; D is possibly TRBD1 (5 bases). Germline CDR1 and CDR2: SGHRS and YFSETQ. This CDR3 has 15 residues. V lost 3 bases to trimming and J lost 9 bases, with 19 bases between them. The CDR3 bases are TGCGCCAGCAGCTCTCTGGGGGGTAGCGGCCGGCCCCAGCATTTT. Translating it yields CASSSLGGSGRPQHF.

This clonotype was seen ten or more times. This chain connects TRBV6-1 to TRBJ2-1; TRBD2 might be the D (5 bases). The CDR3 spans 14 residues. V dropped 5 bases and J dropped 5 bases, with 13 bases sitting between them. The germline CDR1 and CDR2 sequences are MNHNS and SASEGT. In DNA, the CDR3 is TGTGCCAGCAGTTCCGGGGTTCGGCACAATGAGCAGTTCTTC. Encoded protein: CASSSGVRHNEQFF.

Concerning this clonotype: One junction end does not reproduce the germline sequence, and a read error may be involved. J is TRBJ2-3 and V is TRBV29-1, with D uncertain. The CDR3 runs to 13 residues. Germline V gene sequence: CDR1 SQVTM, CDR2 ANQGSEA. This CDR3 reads CSVGGAGTDTLYF. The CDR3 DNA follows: TGCAGCGTTGGTGGCGCTGGTACAGATACGCTGTATTTT.

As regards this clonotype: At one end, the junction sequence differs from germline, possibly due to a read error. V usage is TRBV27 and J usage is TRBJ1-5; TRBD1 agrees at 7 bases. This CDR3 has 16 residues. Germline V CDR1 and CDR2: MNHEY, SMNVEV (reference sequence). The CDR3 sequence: CASGLTGPLSNQPQHF. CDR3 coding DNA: TGTGCCAGCGGTTTGACAGGGCCCTTAAGCAATCAGCCCCAGCATTTT.

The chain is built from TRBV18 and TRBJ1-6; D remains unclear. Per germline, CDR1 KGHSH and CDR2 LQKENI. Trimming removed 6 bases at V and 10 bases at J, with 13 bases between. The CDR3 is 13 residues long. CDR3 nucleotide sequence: TGTGCCAGCTCCCTATCTGATGGGTCACCCCTCCACTTT. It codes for CASSLSDGSPLHF.

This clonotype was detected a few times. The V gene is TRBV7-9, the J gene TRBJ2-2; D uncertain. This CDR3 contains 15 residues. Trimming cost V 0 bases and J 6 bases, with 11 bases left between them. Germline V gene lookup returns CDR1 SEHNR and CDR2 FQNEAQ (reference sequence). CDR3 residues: CASSLAVSPSGELFF. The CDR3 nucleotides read TGTGCCAGCAGCTTAGCAGTGAGCCCGTCCGGGGAGCTGTTTTTT. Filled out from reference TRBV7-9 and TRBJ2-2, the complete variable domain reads DTGVSQNPRHKITKRGQNVTFRCDPISEHNRLYWYRQTLGQGPEFLTYFQNEAQLEKSRLLSDRFSAERPKGSFSTLEIQRTEQGDSAMYLCASSLAVSPSGELFFGEGSRLTVL.

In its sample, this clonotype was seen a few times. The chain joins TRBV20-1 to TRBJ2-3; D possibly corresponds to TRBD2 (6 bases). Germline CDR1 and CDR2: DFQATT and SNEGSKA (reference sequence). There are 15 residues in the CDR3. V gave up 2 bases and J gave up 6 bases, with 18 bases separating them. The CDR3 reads CSARKSSETTDTQYF. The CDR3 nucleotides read TGCAGTGCTAGAAAGTCTAGCGAGACCACGGATACGCAGTATTTT.

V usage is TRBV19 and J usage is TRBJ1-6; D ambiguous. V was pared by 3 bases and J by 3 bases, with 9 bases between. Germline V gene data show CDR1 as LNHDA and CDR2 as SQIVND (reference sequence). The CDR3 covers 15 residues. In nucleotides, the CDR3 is TGTGCCAGTAGTATCCAGGCCAGCTATAATTCACCCCTCCACTTT. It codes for CASSIQASYNSPLHF. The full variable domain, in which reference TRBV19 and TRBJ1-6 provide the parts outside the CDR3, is DGGITQSPKYLFRKEGQNVTLSCEQNLNHDAMYWYRQDPGQGLRLIYYSQIVNDFQKGDIAEGYSVSREKKESFPLTVTSAQKNPTAFYLCASSIQASYNSPLHFGNGTRLTVT.

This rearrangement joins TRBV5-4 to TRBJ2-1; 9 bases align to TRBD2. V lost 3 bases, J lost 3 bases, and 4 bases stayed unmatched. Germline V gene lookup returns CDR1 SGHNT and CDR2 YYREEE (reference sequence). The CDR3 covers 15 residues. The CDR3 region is CASSSASGDYNEQFF. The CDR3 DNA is TGTGCCAGCAGCTCCGCTAGCGGGGACTACAATGAGCAGTTCTTC.

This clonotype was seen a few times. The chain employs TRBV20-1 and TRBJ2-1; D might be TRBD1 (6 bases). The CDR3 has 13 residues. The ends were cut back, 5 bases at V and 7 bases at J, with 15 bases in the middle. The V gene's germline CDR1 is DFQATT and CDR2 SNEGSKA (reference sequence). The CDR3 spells CSAPPTGRNEQFF. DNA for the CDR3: TGCAGTGCTCCCCCGACAGGCCGAAATGAGCAGTTCTTC.

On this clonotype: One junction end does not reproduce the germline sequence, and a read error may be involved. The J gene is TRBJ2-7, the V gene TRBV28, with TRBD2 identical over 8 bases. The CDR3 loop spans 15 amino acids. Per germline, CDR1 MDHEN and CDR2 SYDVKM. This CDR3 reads CASSRAGTRAYGQYF. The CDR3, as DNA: TGTGCCAGCAGCCGCGCCGGGACTAGGGCCTACGGGCAGTACTTC.

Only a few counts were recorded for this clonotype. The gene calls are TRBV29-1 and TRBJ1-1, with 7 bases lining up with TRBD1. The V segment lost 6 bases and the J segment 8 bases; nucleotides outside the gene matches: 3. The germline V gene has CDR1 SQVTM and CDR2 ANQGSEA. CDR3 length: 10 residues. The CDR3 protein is CSVQTGEAFF. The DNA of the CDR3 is TGCAGCGTACAGACAGGGGAAGCTTTCTTT.

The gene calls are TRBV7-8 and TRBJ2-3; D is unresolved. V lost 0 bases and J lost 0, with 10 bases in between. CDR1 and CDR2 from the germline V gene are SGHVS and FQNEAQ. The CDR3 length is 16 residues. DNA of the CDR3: TGTGCCAGCAGCTTAGCACGGATGGCTAGCACAGATACGCAGTATTTT. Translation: CASSLARMASTDTQYF.

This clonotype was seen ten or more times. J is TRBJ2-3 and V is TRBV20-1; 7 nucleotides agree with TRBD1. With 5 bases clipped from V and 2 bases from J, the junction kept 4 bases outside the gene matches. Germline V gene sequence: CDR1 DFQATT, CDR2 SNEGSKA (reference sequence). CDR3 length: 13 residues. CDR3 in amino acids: CSAWDSYTDTQYF. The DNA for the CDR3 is TGCAGTGCTTGGGACAGTTACACAGATACGCAGTATTTT.